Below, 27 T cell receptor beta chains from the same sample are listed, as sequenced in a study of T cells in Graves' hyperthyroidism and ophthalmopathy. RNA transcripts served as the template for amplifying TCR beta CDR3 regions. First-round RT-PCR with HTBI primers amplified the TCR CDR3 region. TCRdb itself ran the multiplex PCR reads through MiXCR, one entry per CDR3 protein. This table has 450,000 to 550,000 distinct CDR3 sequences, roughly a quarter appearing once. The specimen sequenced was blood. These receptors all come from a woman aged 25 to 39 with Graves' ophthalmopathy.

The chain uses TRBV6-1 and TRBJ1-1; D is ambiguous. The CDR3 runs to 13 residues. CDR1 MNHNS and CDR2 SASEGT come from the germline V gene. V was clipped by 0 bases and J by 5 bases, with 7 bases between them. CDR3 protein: CASSEAVRTEAFF. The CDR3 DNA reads TGTGCCAGCAGTGAAGCGGTGCGGACTGAAGCTTTCTTT.

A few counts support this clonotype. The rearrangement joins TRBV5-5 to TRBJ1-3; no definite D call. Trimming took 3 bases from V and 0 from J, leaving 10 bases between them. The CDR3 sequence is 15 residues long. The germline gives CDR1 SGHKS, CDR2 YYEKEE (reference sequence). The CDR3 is CASSYPLGSGNTIYF. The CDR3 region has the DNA TGTGCCAGCAGCTACCCCCTAGGCTCTGGAAACACCATATATTTT. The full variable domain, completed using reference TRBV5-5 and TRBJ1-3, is DAGVTQSPTHLIKTRGQQVTLRCSPISGHKSVSWYQQVLGQGPQFIFQYYEKEERGRGNFPDRFSARQFPNYSSELNVNALLLGDSALYLCASSYPLGSGNTIYFGEGSWLTVV.

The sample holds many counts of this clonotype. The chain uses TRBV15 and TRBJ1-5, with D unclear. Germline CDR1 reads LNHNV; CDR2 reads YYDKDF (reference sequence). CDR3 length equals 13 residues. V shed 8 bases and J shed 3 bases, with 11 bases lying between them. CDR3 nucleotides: TGTGCCACCGCTGTGGCTGACAATCAGCCCCAGCATTTT. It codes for CATAVADNQPQHF.

The CDR3 spells CASTQTGGPNSPLHF. CDR3 sequence (DNA): TGTGCCAGCACTCAGACAGGGGGCCCTAATTCACCCCTCCACTTT. V gene TRBV6-1 combines with J gene TRBJ1-6; 10 bases are a match to TRBD1. This CDR3 contains 15 residues. V gave up 7 bases and J gave up 6 bases; unmatched junction bases: 6. Germline V gene data show CDR1 as MNHNS and CDR2 as SASEGT.

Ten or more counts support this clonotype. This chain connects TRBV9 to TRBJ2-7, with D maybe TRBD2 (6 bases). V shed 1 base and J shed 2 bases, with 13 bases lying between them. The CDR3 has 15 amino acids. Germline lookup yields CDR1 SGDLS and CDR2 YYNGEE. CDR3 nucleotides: TGTGCCAGCAGCGTATCCGGCGGGGTCGCCTACGAGCAGTACTTC. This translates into CASSVSGGVAYEQYF.

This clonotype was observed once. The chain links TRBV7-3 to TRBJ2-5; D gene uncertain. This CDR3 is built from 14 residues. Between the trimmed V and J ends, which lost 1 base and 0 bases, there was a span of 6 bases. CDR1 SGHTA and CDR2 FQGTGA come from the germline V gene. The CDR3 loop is CASSLNGHQETQYF. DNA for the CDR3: TGTGCCAGCAGCTTAAATGGCCACCAAGAGACCCAGTACTTC.

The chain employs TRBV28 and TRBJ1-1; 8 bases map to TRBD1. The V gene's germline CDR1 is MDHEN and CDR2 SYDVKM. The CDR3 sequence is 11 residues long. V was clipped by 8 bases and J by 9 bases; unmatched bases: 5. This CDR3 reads CASFRTGQAFF. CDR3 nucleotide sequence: TGTGCCAGCTTCCGGACAGGGCAAGCTTTCTTT.

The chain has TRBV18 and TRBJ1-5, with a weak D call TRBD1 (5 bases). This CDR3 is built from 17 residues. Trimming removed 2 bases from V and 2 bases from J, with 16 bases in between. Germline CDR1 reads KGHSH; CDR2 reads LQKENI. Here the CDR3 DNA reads TGTGCCAGCTCACCATCACTCGGGGGAATCGGCAATCAGCCCCAGCATTTT. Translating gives CASSPSLGGIGNQPQHF.

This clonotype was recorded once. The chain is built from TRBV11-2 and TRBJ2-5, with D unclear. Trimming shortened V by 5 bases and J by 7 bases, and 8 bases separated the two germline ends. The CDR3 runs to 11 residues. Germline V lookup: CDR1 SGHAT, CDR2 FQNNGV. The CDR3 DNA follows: TGTGCCAGCAGCGAAGATGGGACCCAGTACTTC. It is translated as CASSEDGTQYF.

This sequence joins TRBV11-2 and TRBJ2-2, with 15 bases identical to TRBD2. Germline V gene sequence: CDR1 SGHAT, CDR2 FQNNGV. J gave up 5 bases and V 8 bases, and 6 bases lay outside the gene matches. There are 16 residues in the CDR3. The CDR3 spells CASGGLAGGFTGELFF. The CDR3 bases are TGTGCCAGCGGGGGACTAGCGGGAGGATTTACCGGGGAGCTGTTTTTT.

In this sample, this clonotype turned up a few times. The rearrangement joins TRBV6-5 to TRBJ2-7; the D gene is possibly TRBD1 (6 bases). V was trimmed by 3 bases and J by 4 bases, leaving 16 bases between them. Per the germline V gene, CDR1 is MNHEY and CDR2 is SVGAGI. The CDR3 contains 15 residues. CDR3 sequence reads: CASSYIRDTSYEQYF. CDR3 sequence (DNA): TGTGCCAGCAGTTATATCCGGGACACCTCGTACGAGCAGTACTTC.

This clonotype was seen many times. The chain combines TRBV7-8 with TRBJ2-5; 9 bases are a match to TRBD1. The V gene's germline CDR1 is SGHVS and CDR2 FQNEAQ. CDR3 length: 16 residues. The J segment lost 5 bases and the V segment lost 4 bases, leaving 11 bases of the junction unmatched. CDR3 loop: CASSSSGQGPGETQYF. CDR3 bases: TGTGCCAGCAGCTCTTCGGGACAGGGTCCGGGCGAGACCCAGTACTTC.

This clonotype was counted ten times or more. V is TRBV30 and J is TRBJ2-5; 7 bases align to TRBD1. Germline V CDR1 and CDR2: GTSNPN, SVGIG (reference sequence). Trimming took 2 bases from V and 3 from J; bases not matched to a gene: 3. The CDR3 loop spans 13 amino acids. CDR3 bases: TGTGCCTGGAGTCGACAGGGCGAAGAGACCCAGTACTTC. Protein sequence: CAWSRQGEETQYF. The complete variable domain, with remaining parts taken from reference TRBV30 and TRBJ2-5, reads SQTIHQWPATLVQPVGSPLSLECTVEGTSNPNLYWYRQAAGRGLQLLFYSVGIGQISSEVPQNLSASRPQDRQFILSSKKLLLSDSGFYLCAWSRQGEETQYFGPGTRLLVL.

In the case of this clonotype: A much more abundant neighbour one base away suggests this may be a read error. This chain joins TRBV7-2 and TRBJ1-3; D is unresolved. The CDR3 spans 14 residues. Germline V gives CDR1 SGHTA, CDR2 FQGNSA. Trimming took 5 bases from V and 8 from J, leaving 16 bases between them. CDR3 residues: CASSAARSSYTIYF. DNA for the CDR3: TGTGCCAGCAGCGCCGCCCGCTCGAGTTACACCATATATTTT.

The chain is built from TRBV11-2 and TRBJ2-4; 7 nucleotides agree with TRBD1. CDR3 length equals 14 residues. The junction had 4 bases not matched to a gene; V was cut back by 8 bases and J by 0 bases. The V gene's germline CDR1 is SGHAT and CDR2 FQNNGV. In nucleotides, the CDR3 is TGTGCCAGCGGGACAGTACTAGCCAAAAACATTCAGTACTTC. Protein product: CASGTVLAKNIQYF. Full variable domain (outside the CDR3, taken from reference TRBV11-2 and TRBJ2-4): EAGVAQSPRYKIIEKRQSVAFWCNPISGHATLYWYQQILGQGPKLLIQFQNNGVVDDSQLPKDRFSAERLKGVDSTLKIQPAKLEDSAVYLCASGTVLAKNIQYFGAGTRLSVL.

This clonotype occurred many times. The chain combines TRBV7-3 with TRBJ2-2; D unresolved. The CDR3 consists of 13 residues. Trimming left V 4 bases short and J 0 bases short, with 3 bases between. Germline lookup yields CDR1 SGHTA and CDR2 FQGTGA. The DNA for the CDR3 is TGTGCCAGCAGCTCGTCGAACACCGGGGAGCTGTTTTTT. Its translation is CASSSSNTGELFF.

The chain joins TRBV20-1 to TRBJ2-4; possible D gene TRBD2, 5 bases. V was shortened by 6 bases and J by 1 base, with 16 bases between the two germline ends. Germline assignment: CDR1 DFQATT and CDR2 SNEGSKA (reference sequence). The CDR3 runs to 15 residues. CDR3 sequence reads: CSAHTPGMAKNIQYF. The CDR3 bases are TGCAGTGCCCACACGCCGGGGATGGCCAAAAACATTCAGTACTTC.

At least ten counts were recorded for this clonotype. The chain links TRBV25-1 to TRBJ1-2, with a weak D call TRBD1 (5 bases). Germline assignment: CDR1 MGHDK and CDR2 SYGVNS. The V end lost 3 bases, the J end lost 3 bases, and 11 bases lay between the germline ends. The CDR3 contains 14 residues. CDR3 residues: CASSEVGADYGYTF. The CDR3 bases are TGTGCCAGCAGTGAGGTAGGGGCTGACTATGGCTACACCTTC.

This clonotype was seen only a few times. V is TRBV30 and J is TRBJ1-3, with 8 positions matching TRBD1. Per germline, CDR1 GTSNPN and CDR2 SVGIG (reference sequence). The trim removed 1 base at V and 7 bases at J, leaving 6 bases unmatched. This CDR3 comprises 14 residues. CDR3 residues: CAWSATGGLNTIYF. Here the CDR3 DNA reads TGTGCCTGGAGTGCTACAGGGGGATTGAACACCATATATTTT.

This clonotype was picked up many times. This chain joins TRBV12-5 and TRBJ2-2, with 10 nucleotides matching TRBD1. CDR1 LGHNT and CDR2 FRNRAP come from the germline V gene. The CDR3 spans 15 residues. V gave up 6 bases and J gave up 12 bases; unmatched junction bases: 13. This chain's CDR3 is CASGPGTGEPRKLFF. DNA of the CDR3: TGTGCTAGTGGACCCGGGACAGGGGAACCCAGAAAGCTGTTTTTT.

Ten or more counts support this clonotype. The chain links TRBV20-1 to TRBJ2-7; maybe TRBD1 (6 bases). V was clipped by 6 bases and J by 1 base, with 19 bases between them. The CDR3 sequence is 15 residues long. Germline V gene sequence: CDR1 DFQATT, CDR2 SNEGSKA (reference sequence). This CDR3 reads CSATQKDRGSYEQYF. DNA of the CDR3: TGCAGTGCCACCCAAAAGGACAGAGGGTCCTACGAGCAGTACTTC.

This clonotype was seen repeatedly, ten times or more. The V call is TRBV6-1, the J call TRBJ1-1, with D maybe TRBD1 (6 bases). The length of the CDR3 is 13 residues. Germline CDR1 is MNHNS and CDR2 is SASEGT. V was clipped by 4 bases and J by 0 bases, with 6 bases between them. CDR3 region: CASSGTVNTEAFF. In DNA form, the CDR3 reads TGTGCCAGCAGTGGGACAGTGAACACTGAAGCTTTCTTT.

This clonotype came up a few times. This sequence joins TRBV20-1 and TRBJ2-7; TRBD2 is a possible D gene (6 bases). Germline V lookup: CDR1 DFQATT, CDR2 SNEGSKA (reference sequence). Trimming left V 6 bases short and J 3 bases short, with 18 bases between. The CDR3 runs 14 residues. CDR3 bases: TGCAGTGCCCTTCAGCACCGGGGAGGCTACGAGCAGTACTTC. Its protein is CSALQHRGGYEQYF.

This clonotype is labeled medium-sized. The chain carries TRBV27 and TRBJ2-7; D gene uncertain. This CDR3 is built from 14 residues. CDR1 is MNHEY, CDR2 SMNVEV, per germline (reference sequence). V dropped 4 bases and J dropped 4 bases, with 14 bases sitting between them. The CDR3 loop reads CASSSANKLYEQYF. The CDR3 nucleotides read TGTGCCAGCAGTTCCGCGAACAAGTTGTACGAGCAGTACTTC.

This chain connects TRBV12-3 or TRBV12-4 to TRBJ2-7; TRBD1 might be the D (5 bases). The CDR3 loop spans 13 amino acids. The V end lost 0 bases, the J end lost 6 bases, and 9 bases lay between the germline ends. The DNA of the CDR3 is TGTGCCAGCAGTTTAGCGCAGGGTTTCGAGCAGTACTTC. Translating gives CASSLAQGFEQYF.

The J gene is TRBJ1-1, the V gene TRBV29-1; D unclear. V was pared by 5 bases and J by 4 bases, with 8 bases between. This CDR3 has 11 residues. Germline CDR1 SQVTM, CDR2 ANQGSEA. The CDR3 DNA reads TGCAGCGTTCTGGGCCTCACTGAAGCTTTCTTT. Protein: CSVLGLTEAFF.

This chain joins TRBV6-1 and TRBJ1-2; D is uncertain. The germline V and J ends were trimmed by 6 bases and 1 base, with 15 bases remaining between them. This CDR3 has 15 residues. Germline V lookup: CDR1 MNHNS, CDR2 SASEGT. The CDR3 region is CASRPGLNLNYGYTF. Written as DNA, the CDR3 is TGTGCCAGCAGACCTGGCCTCAACCTTAACTATGGCTACACCTTC.